What follows describes a single TCR beta chain. The CDR3 is made up of 13 amino acids. V shed 5 bases and J 3 bases; nucleotides not matched to a gene: 4. Germline V CDR1 and CDR2: GTSNPN, SVGIG (reference sequence). Data came from immunoSEQ multiplex PCR; TCRdb stores just in-frame clones and leaves some out. The data hold 35,000 to 50,000 clones, with approximately 81% observed a single time. This specimen comes from a study of T cell changes during pregnancy in multiple sclerosis. The sequence derives from a female donor with multiple sclerosis, enrolled in a pregnancy study. This sample comprised CD4+ T cells from peripheral blood mononuclear cells, obtained before pregnancy. V gene TRBV30 combines with J gene TRBJ1-3; 7 nucleotides line up with TRBD1. Written as DNA, the CDR3 is TGTGCCTGGGACCAGGGGGTTGGAAACACCATATATTTT. This translates into CAWDQGVGNTIYF.